A single TCR beta chain is shown here with its context. Which antigen it targets is not known. A single base separates this from a much larger clone, so it may be a read error. Looking up the germline V gene yields CDR1 SNHLY and CDR2 FYNNEI. The junction carries 10 bases between V and J, which are trimmed by 0 bases and 6 bases respectively. Including the terminal cysteine and phenylalanine, the CDR3 comprises 14 residues. Only the CDR3 part of the read is kept: 42 bases, read in frame from the first base. This entry is derived from a study of tumor and adjacent non-tumor tissue in lung cancer (dated by TCRdb to 2016 to 2018). General notes on the study: Of the cohort, 12 patients had adenocarcinoma, 2 had squamous cell carcinoma and 1 had small cell lung cancer. The 15 or so patients were aged 31 to 76 years, included about ten men and 5 women, and had TNM stage I to III disease. Bulk TCRbeta repertoires were compared between lung tumor tissue and matched distant non-tumor lung tissue obtained from over 13 lung cancer patients. Some 31 paired specimens, one tumor and one normal lung sample per patient, were profiled by TCRbeta CDR3 sequencing. Sequencing generated a total of more than 95,000,000 productive TCRbeta reads, averaging about 4.17 million reads per sample. Here is what the overall study found, with its caveats: Significantly higher TCR diversity was found in younger patients, and higher tumor TCR diversity was associated with shorter overall and disease-free survival. Neither the sequencing platform nor unique molecular identifiers are named or mentioned anywhere in the methods. Peripheral blood was not sequenced, so blood TCRbeta repertoires in these lung cancer patients were not examined. Only approximately 14 patients were included in the cohort, and the need for larger samples and more detailed clinical data was noted by the authors. Tumor tissue showed significantly higher TCR diversity (inverse Simpson) than normal lung tissue, at around 450 vs 150 (P = 0.0075, Mann-Whitney U test). In normal lung, the top 100 clones accounted for a significantly larger cumulative share of the repertoire than in tumor tissue.

RNA was extracted from bulk unsorted tissue and checked for quality with a NanoDrop ND-1000 and an Agilent 2100. For the normal lung samples, distant non-tumor tissue was collected more than 3 cm away from the tumor edge. Donors were newly diagnosed lung cancer patients admitted for thoracic surgery in China between August and November 2014, without prior chemotherapy. Patients who had received previous radiotherapy or chemotherapy, or who had another concurrent cancer, were excluded from the study. Pieces of surgical tissue measuring about 1-2 cm3 were kept in RNAlater solution and stored at -80 degrees C until use. The protocol used for the library was multiplex PCR. TCRdb names Illumina HiSeq 2500 as the instrument used. TCRbeta libraries were constructed through three rounds of nested PCR with primers (Table S4) according to protocols adapted from ARM-PCR. Before sequencing, PCR products in the 200-500 bp range were cut out of the gel and cleaned up using the QIAquick gel extraction kit. The authors' analysis ran thus. Trimmomatic was used to clean the reads, FLASH merged the cleaned reads into complete CDR3 sequences, and MiTCR assigned the sequences to V(D)J germline segments. Clonal diversity was calculated as the inverse Simpson's index using VDJtools. In-frame sequences without a premature stop codon were defined as productive reads. TCRdb cleaned the public reads at Q25 with fastp, built clones with MiXCR and kept in-frame beta chains. Entries that share a CDR3 protein sequence are merged under the most common genes and DNA. The V and J calls reflect TCRdb's pipeline rather than the authors' work. The sample yields 35,000 to 55,000 distinct CDR3 sequences; around three fifths were counted once. The top ten hold roughly 44% of the sample.

This sequence was found in a man aged 45-65 years with non-small cell lung cancer. Sequenced input: distant non-tumor lung tissue. This chain joins TRBV2 to TRBJ2-3, with the D segment identity uncertain. The nucleotide sequence is given as TGTGCCAGCAGTGAAGCGTTTAGTTCCGATACGCAGTATTTT. Translated, it gives CASSEAFSSDTQYF.